The source of this TCR beta chain is a study of CD8 T cells in Susac syndrome. Background on the study: Active disease was present in six of the sequenced Susac syndrome patients, whereas under 10 of them were in remission. When blood was drawn, patients with Susac syndrome were on intravenous immunoglobulin alone, on corticosteroids, or therapy-naive. Regarding the study as a whole: CD8+ clonal expansion in Susac was maximal in TEMRA cells and in active patients.

Random hexamers were used to reverse transcribe about 0.45 to 1 ug of RNA. Coverage of TCR beta CDR3 amplification by immunoSEQ multiplex PCR extended to 54 Vbeta and 13 Jbeta. MiXCR was run by TCRdb on the immunoSEQ multiplex PCR reads, yielding one entry per CDR3 protein. The profile shows roughly 100,000 distinct CDR3 sequences, about 95% of them singletons. Of note for this clonotype: What it binds is unknown.

The CDR3 loop spans 16 amino acids. The germline V and J ends were trimmed by 3 bases and 7 bases, with 16 bases remaining between them. Source material: CD8+ T cells from PBMCs. The receptor's source is a human donor with Susac syndrome. J is TRBJ1-6 and V is TRBV12-3 or TRBV12-4; D might be TRBD1 (5 bases). The CDR3 nucleotides read TGTGCCAGCAGTTTGAGTCCGAGGACAAGGAATTCACCCCTCCACTTT. It is translated as CASSLSPRTRNSPLHF.